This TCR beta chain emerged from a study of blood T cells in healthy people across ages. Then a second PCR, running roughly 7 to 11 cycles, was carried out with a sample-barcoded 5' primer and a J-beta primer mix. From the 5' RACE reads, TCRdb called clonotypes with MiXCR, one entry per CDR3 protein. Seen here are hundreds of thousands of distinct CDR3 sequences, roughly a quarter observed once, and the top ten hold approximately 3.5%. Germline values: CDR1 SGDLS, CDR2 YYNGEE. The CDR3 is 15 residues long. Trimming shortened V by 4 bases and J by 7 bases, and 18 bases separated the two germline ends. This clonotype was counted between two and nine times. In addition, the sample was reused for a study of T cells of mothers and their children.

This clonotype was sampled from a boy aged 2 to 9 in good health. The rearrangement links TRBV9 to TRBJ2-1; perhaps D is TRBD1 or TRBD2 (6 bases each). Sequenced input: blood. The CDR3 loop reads CASSPVGGVGNEQFF. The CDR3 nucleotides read TGTGCCAGCAGCCCAGTGGGGGGCGTGGGGAATGAGCAGTTCTTC.